The 8 T cell receptor beta chains reported below all come from one sample, sequenced in a study of blood T cell repertoires in COVID-19. Sequencing used immunoSEQ multiplex PCR; TCRdb keeps in-frame clones, though not all of them. The sample includes 300,000 to 450,000 clones, 87% of them seen just once. Sequencing was done on a sample of PBMCs or T cells enriched from blood (not recorded which). Source of these receptors: a man aged 40-49 years in a cohort exposed to, infected with or recovered from COVID-19 (not recorded which).

The chain has TRBV18 and TRBJ1-3; 9 nucleotides line up with TRBD1. Germline CDR1 KGHSH, CDR2 LQKENI. Losses at the gene ends were 2 bases for V and 0 bases for J; bases not matched to a gene: 14. The CDR3 totals 20 residues. The CDR3 region is CASSPIAGTGNAFSGNTIYF. The CDR3 bases are TGTGCCAGCTCACCAATCGCCGGGACAGGGAACGCGTTCTCTGGAAACACCATATATTTT. Based on the CDR3 plus reference TRBV18 and TRBJ1-3, the full variable domain is NAGVMQNPRHLVRRRGQEARLRCSPMKGHSHVYWYRQLPEEGLKFMVYLQKENIIDESGMPKERFSAEFPKEGPSILRIQQVVRGDSAAYFCASSPIAGTGNAFSGNTIYFGEGSWLTVV.

The J gene is TRBJ1-2, the V gene TRBV10-3, with a tentative D call TRBD1 (5 bases). The V end was cut by 11 bases, the J end by 6 bases, with 22 bases between. CDR1 and CDR2 (germline): ENHRY, SYGVKD. The CDR3 contains 14 residues. The CDR3 loop is CAATSGPMVDGYTF. CDR3 sequence (DNA): TGTGCCGCCACCTCAGGGCCCATGGTAGATGGCTACACCTTC.

The J gene is TRBJ2-7, the V gene TRBV19; 7 bases match TRBD1. The CDR3 spans 17 residues. The V gene's germline CDR1 is LNHDA and CDR2 SQIVND (reference sequence). V was clipped by 5 bases and J by 0 bases; unmatched bases: 13. CDR3 bases: TGTGCCAGTAGTTTCTTACCGGGACAGTCCCCCTCCTACGAGCAGTACTTC. Protein product: CASSFLPGQSPSYEQYF. The complete variable domain, with remaining parts taken from reference TRBV19 and TRBJ2-7, reads DGGITQSPKYLFRKEGQNVTLSCEQNLNHDAMYWYRQDPGQGLRLIYYSQIVNDFQKGDIAEGYSVSREKKESFPLTVTSAQKNPTAFYLCASSFLPGQSPSYEQYFGPGTRLTVT.

J is TRBJ2-2 and V is TRBV18, with D possibly being TRBD2 (5 bases). The germline V and J ends were trimmed by 2 bases and 3 bases, with 13 bases remaining between them. In germline, CDR1 is KGHSH, CDR2 LQKENI. This CDR3 spans 16 amino acids. The CDR3 spells CASSPSSTSHTGELFF. The CDR3 nucleotides read TGTGCCAGCTCACCATCGAGCACTAGTCACACCGGGGAGCTGTTTTTT.

V gene TRBV6-5 combines with J gene TRBJ1-5; 7 positions match TRBD1. This CDR3 contains 14 residues. Germline loops: CDR1 MNHEY, CDR2 SVGAGI. The V segment lost 6 bases and the J segment 4 bases; nucleotides outside the gene matches: 6. The CDR3 sequence is CASRTGPTNQPQHF. The CDR3 DNA follows: TGTGCCAGCAGGACAGGGCCTACAAATCAGCCCCAGCATTTT.

This clone has just one count. This chain connects TRBV2 to TRBJ1-2; 7 bases line up with TRBD1. The CDR3 is made up of 11 amino acids. The germline gives CDR1 SNHLY, CDR2 FYNNEI. Trimming removed 7 bases from V and 7 bases from J; junction bases left unmatched: 3. Written as DNA, the CDR3 is TGTGCCAGCAAAGGGGGCGGTGGCTACACCTTC. Translated, it gives CASKGGGGYTF.

This chain links TRBV4-2 with TRBJ1-2, with TRBD1 identical over 7 bases. Trimming cost V 2 bases and J 2 bases; bases outside gene matches: 11. The CDR3 loop spans 17 amino acids. Germline V gene lookup returns CDR1 LGHNA and CDR2 YNFKEQ. This chain's CDR3 is CASSQRRWDSRNYGYTF. In DNA form, the CDR3 reads TGTGCCAGCAGCCAAAGAAGGTGGGACAGCCGAAACTATGGCTACACCTTC.

V and J are TRBV6-5 and TRBJ2-7; perhaps TRBD2 as D (5 bases). V lost 2 bases and J lost 2, with 13 bases in between. Germline values: CDR1 MNHEY, CDR2 SVGAGI. The CDR3 runs to 15 residues. This chain's CDR3 is CASSYQRGPTYEQYF. CDR3 sequence (DNA): TGTGCCAGCAGTTACCAGCGAGGGCCGACCTACGAGCAGTACTTC.